This is a list of T cell receptor beta chains from one sample in a study of cytotoxic CD8 clonotypes in ibrutinib-treated CLL. Here immunoSEQ multiplex PCR was the method, and the copy in TCRdb shows in-frame clones only, minus some. The sample holds 90,000 to 150,000 clones, 58% seen once. The material sequenced was PBMCs, taken after 24 months of ibrutinib treatment. These receptors all come from a human donor with chronic lymphocytic leukemia. Each CDR3 is given with its conserved first and last residue. The order of the fields is V gene, J gene, clone size, D gene, CDR3 protein, CDR3 DNA. D genes are given only for firm matches. Clone size is not always given. Where it is, it says once, few, many or a class for expanded clones.

>TRBV4-1|TRBJ1-2|few|NA
CASSPQIVTHANYGYTF
TGCGCCAGCAGCCCCCAAATTGTCACCCATGCTAACTATGGCTACACCTTC
>TRBV11-3|TRBJ2-1|NA|TRBD2
CASSVLLAGGNNEQFF
TGTGCCAGCAGCGTCCTCCTAGCGGGGGGGAACAATGAGCAGTTCTTC
>TRBV15|TRBJ2-1|NA|NA
CATSRDGGYNEQFF
TGTGCCACCAGCAGAGACGGGGGTTACAATGAGCAGTTCTTC
>TRBV15|TRBJ2-3|many|TRBD1
CATSVTGTGADTQYF
TGTGCCACCAGCGTAACCGGGACAGGGGCGGATACGCAGTATTTT
>TRBV28|TRBJ1-2|few|TRBD1
CASTSPGTGDEF
TGTGCCAGCACCTCGCCCGGGACAGGCGATGAATTC
>TRBV21-1|TRBJ1-5|few|NA
CASSKGKGWDQPQHF
TGTGCCAGCAGCAAAGGGAAGGGCTGGGATCAGCCCCAGCATTTT
>TRBV2|TRBJ2-7|NA|NA
CASSDTRDMSYEQYF
TGTGCCAGCAGTGATACCCGGGACATGAGCTACGAGCAGTACTTC
>TRBV27|TRBJ1-5|NA|TRBD1
CASSLKGTGAQPQHF
TGTGCCAGCAGTTTAAAAGGGACAGGGGCGCAGCCCCAGCATTTT
>TRBV7-8|TRBJ1-5|NA|TRBD1
CAISRDRGNQPQHF
TGTGCCATTAGCCGGGACAGGGGTAATCAGCCCCAGCATTTT
>TRBV11-3|TRBJ1-3|NA|NA
CASSYREAGNTIYF
TGTGCCAGCAGCTACCGGGAGGCTGGAAACACCATATATTTT
>TRBV6-1|TRBJ1-2|NA|NA
CASRLDKGNYGYTF
TGTGCCAGCAGATTGGATAAGGGTAACTATGGCTACACCTTC
>TRBV29-1|TRBJ2-5|once|TRBD1
CSVEKGAGETQYF
TGCAGCGTTGAAAAGGGGGCCGGAGAGACCCAGTACTTC
>TRBV5-1|TRBJ2-1|many|NA
CASSLGRMSSYNEQFF
TGCGCCAGCAGCTTGGGACGCATGAGCTCCTACAATGAGCAGTTCTTC
>TRBV28|TRBJ2-7|few|TRBD1
CASSGTGLGEQYF
TGTGCCAGCAGCGGGACAGGGCTGGGCGAGCAGTACTTC
>TRBV6-1|TRBJ2-7|NA|TRBD2
CASRSGGSYEQYF
TGTGCCAGCAGAAGCGGGGGCTCCTACGAGCAGTACTTC
>TRBV15|TRBJ2-7|NA|NA
CATSRNPGPLEQYF
TGTGCCACCAGCAGAAACCCGGGACCCCTGGAGCAGTACTTC
>TRBV6-5|TRBJ2-7|NA|NA
CASMQTGQQYF
TGTGCCAGCATGCAAACAGGGCAGCAGTACTTC
>TRBV7-6|TRBJ2-7|NA|NA
CASSREGGGYEQYF
TGTGCCAGCAGCCGAGAGGGGGGGGGCTACGAGCAGTACTTC
>TRBV4-3|TRBJ1-2|NA|NA
CASSQGAGSVYGYTF
TGCGCCAGCAGCCAAGGGGCAGGGTCGGTCTATGGCTACACCTTC
>TRBV2|TRBJ1-1|few|NA
CARRRLPNTEAFF
TGTGCCAGACGCCGGTTACCGAACACTGAAGCTTTCTTT
>TRBV5-4|TRBJ2-5|few|NA
CASSLGGQRKETQYF
TGTGCCAGCAGCTTGGGGGGACAACGTAAAGAGACCCAGTACTTC
>TRBV19|TRBJ1-1|NA|NA
CASSITQNTEAFF
TGTGCCAGTAGTATAACGCAGAACACTGAAGCTTTCTTT
>TRBV27|TRBJ1-1|once|NA
CASSLAENTEAFF
TGTGCCAGCAGTTTGGCTGAGAACACTGAAGCTTTCTTT
>TRBV5-6|TRBJ1-6|once|NA
CASSAGQLNSPLHF
TGTGCCAGCAGCGCCGGGCAGCTTAATTCACCCCTCCACTTT
>TRBV6-1|TRBJ2-5|few|NA
CASSAKQQETQYF
TGTGCCAGCAGTGCCAAACAGCAAGAGACCCAGTACTTC
>TRBV30|TRBJ2-5|NA|TRBD2
CAWGAGGQRETQYF
TGTGCCTGGGGAGCGGGGGGGCAGCGAGAGACCCAGTACTTC
>TRBV11-1|TRBJ1-1|NA|NA
CASSSDSDEPVSFF
TGTGCCAGCAGCTCAGATTCTGATGAGCCCGTCTCTTTCTTT
>TRBV11-2|TRBJ2-3|NA|NA
CASSLDPVVQGDTQYF
TGTGCCAGCAGCTTAGATCCTGTGGTGCAGGGCGATACGCAGTATTTT